This T cell receptor beta chain is from a study of blood T cell repertoires in COVID-19 (dated by TCRdb to 2018 to 2021). Context from the whole study: Collaborator samples came from the United States, Italy and Spain and covered acute and convalescent phases of COVID-19. The dataset comprised deeply sampled blood TCRbeta repertoires from subjects exposed to, actively infected with, or recovered from COVID-19. The prospective study material was composed of cDNA or gDNA derived from T cells, B-cell-depleted T cells, or PBMCs. The repertoires were released in a freely available public database intended as a resource for research on the immune response to SARS-CoV-2. Samples were obtained from the ongoing ImmuneRACE study (first 160 participants) and from over 1,000 subjects provided by 6 global collaborators. HLA class I and class II types, where available, came from metadata supplied by the sample provider rather than from assay-based typing. Sample metadata almost always included a de-identified subject ID, COVID-19 status, age in years and sex.

Each collaborating institution followed its own protocols to collect whole blood in K2EDTA tubes. For TCRbeta analysis, collaborators shipped samples as frozen whole blood, isolated PBMCs, or DNA extracted from either of those sample types. Counted from cysteine to phenylalanine, this CDR3 has 16 amino acids. Solely the CDR3 DNA is kept, with 48 bases framed from the first base. Sequences SGHRS (CDR1) and YFSETQ (CDR2) are obtained from the germline V gene. A distance of 13 bases separates the germline ends of V and J, which lose 0 bases and 3 bases respectively. This clone came up once. This clone's antigen is unknown. No clone much larger than this one lies a single base away; base qualities are absent. The investigation overall reported the following: How much clinical and demographic metadata was included differed by source and by participant, and the metadata was provided uncurated.

TCRbeta CDR3 regions were amplified from genomic DNA by means of the immunoSEQ Assay, a bias-controlled multiplex PCR. In the source study's methods: The number of nucleated cells in each sample was estimated from the amplification of reference gene primers within the assay. Sequence reads were collapsed and filtered to measure the absolute abundance of every unique TCRbeta CDR3 rearrangement. For each sample, productive Simpson clonality was calculated as the square root of Simpson's diversity index over productive rearrangements. The source is immuneACCESS, and TCRdb retained only in-frame sequences with V and J called. Part of the clones is not carried over; for the studies checked, unresolved V genes explain less than half of this, and the remainder is unexplained. V, J and clone size are taken as reported in that table, and D and trimming were inferred from the DNA itself. The sample profile shows some 96,000 clones; over 75% of them were found once. 1.7% of the sample is taken by the ten largest.

This chain joins TRBV5-1 to TRBJ1-3, with no confidently assigned D gene. The sequence was collected from a man in his sixties with acute or convalescent COVID-19. What was sequenced was peripheral blood. CDR3 protein: CASSLAGVRLGNTIYF. The DNA is as follows: TGCGCCAGCAGCTTGGCCGGGGTAAGGCTTGGAAACACCATATATTTT.